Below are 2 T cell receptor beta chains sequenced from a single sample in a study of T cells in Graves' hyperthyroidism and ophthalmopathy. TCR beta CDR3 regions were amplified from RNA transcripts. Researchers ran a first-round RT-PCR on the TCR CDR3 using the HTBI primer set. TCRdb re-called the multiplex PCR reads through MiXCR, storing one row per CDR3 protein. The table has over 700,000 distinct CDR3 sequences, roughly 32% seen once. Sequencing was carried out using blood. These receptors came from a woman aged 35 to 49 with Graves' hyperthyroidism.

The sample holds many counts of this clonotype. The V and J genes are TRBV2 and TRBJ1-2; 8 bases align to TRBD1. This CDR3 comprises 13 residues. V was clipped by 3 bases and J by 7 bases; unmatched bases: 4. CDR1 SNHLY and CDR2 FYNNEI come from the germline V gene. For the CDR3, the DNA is TGTGCCAGCAGTGACGGGACAGGCGCTGGCTACACCTTC. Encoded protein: CASSDGTGAGYTF. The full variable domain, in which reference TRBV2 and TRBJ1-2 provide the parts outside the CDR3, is EPEVTQTPSHQVTQMGQEVILRCVPISNHLYFYWYRQILGQKVEFLVSFYNNEISEKSEIFDDQFSVERPDGSNFTLKIRSTKLEDSAMYFCASSDGTGAGYTFGSGTRLTVV.

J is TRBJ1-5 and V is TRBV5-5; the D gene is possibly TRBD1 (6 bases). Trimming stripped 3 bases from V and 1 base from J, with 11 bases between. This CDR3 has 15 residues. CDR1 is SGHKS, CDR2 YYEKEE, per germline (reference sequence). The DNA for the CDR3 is TGTGCCAGCAGCTCGACTACAGGGAGCAATCAGCCCCAGCATTTT. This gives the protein CASSSTTGSNQPQHF. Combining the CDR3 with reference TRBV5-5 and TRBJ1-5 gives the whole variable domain DAGVTQSPTHLIKTRGQQVTLRCSPISGHKSVSWYQQVLGQGPQFIFQYYEKEERGRGNFPDRFSARQFPNYSSELNVNALLLGDSALYLCASSSTTGSNQPQHFGDGTRLSIL.